In this sample, the clone carrying this T cell receptor beta chain turned up many times. Antigen specificity is unknown. The ends lost 6 bases at V and 5 bases at J; junction bases unmatched: 8. This CDR3 comprises 16 residues. These data come from a study of post-analysis software for immune sequencing data. TCR beta cDNA libraries included unique molecular identifiers. From the PCR reads, TCRdb called clonotypes with MiXCR, one entry per CDR3 protein. This table holds some 160,000 distinct CDR3 sequences, roughly 40% found once. General study points: Controls had lower frequencies than patients of 4 or 5 TRBV segments, which included TRBV5-6, TRBV5-1 and TRBV20-1. Strong co-clustering by F measure linked samples that shared a preparation batch.

This clonotype was obtained from a girl under 18 with multiple sclerosis. V and J are TRBV12-3 or TRBV12-4 and TRBJ2-1, with TRBD2 identical over 12 bases. The sequencing here drew on blood, taken after autologous hematopoietic stem cell transplantation. In DNA, the CDR3 is TGTGCCAGCAGCCCTGGACTAGCGGGATTCCACAATGAGCAGTTCTTC. Its translation is CASSPGLAGFHNEQFF.